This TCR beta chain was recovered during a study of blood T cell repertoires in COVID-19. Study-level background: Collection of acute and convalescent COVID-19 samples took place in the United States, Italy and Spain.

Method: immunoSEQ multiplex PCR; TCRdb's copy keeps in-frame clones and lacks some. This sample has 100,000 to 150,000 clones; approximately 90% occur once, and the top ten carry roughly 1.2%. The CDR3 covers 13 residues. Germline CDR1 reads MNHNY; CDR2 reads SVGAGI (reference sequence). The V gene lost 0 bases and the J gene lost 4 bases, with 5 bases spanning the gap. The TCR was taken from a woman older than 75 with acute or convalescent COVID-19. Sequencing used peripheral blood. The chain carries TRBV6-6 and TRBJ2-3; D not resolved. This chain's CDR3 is CASSYSSADTQYF. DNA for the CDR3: TGTGCCAGCAGTTACTCGAGTGCAGATACGCAGTATTTT.